The TCR beta chain under discussion was sequenced for a study of blood T cell repertoires in COVID-19. The CDR3 is 17 residues long. J lost 0 bases, V lost 3 bases, and 8 bases had no gene match. Germline V gives CDR1 KGHDR, CDR2 SFDVKD. Libraries were prepared by immunoSEQ multiplex PCR; TCRdb keeps only in-frame clonotypes and omits some of them. This table holds around 250,000 clones, roughly 87% found once. The sequenced material came from peripheral blood. The chain uses TRBV24-1 and TRBJ2-3, with 7 bases aligning to TRBD2. This receptor was taken from a woman in her 40s who had recovered from COVID-19. Here the CDR3 reads CATSDPRLADSTDTQYF. The CDR3 DNA reads as TGTGCCACCAGTGATCCACGTCTAGCGGATAGCACAGATACGCAGTATTTT.